The 14 T cell receptor beta chains below were found in one sample sequenced in a study of blood T cell repertoires in COVID-19. Here immunoSEQ multiplex PCR was the method, and the copy in TCRdb shows in-frame clones only, minus some. The sample includes about 23,000 clones, 85% to 95% seen only once; the top ten take about 7.3%. The sequenced sample consisted of peripheral blood. The receptors stem from a human donor in a cohort sampled during active COVID-19.

The chain combines TRBV4-3 with TRBJ1-5; D uncertain. Trimming cost V 2 bases and J 1 base, with 9 bases left between them. The germline V gene encodes CDR1 LGHNA and CDR2 YSLEER. CDR3 length: 15 residues. CDR3 sequence: CASSQSLVSNQPQHF. CDR3 bases: TGCGCCAGCAGCCAATCTCTAGTGAGCAATCAGCCCCAGCATTTT.

This clone appeared once. The chain links TRBV19 to TRBJ2-4; TRBD1 matches at 10 bases. Germline-derived CDR1 and CDR2 are LNHDA and SQIVND (reference sequence). The CDR3 totals 14 residues. Trimming at V came to 7 bases and at J to 7 bases, leaving 7 bases not matched to a gene. The CDR3 bases are TGTGCCAGTACGAGACAGGGGGCAGTGAACATTCAGTACTTC. Its translation is CASTRQGAVNIQYF.

The V gene is TRBV5-1, the J gene TRBJ1-1; D not resolved. The V gene lost 0 bases and the J gene lost 1 base, with 7 bases spanning the gap. The CDR3 covers 14 residues. CDR1 SGHRS and CDR2 YFSETQ come from the germline V gene. Written as DNA, the CDR3 is TGCGCCAGCAGCTTGGCGACGGGGAACACTGAAGCTTTCTTT. This encodes CASSLATGNTEAFF.

The CDR3, as DNA: TGTGCCAGCAGCTTACGCGGGAGACTAGCGGGGGGGCTTTGGTACGAGCAGTACTTC. Translation: CASSLRGRLAGGLWYEQYF. V usage is TRBV7-2 and J usage is TRBJ2-7; TRBD2 aligns across 14 bases. The ends lost 2 bases at V and 4 bases at J; junction bases unmatched: 13. Germline CDR1 reads SGHTA; CDR2 reads FQGNSA. The CDR3 extends over 19 amino acids.

This sequence joins TRBV19 and TRBJ2-1; D gene uncertain. The length of the CDR3 is 14 residues. Germline V gives CDR1 LNHDA, CDR2 SQIVND (reference sequence). Trimming removed 5 bases at V and 8 bases at J, with 16 bases between. The CDR3 region has the DNA TGTGCCAGTAGTCCCCTATCCCGTCGCGATGAGCAGTTCTTC. Amino acids: CASSPLSRRDEQFF. Using reference TRBV19 and TRBJ2-1 for the parts outside the CDR3, the full variable domain is DGGITQSPKYLFRKEGQNVTLSCEQNLNHDAMYWYRQDPGQGLRLIYYSQIVNDFQKGDIAEGYSVSREKKESFPLTVTSAQKNPTAFYLCASSPLSRRDEQFFGPGTRLTVL.

The CDR3 DNA reads as TGTGCCAGCAGTGAGGCGGCTAGTCGGCAGTTCTTC. It yields the protein CASSEAASRQFF. The V and J genes are TRBV6-1 and TRBJ2-1; no clear D. Germline lookup yields CDR1 MNHNS and CDR2 SASEGT. V was pared by 3 bases and J by 12 bases, with 12 bases between. CDR3 length: 12 residues.

The gene calls are TRBV3-1 (or the pseudogene TRBV3-2) and TRBJ2-5; TRBD1 agrees at 9 bases. V shed 1 base, J shed 7 bases, and the junction held 7 bases outside the gene matches. The CDR3 has 15 amino acids. Germline loops: CDR1 LGHDT, CDR2 YNNKEL (reference sequence). CDR3 in amino acids: CASSQGGQGITTQYF. The CDR3 bases are TGTGCCAGCAGCCAAGGAGGACAGGGGATAACGACCCAGTACTTC.

The chain carries TRBV7-3 and TRBJ2-3; TRBD2 agrees at 12 bases. The junction had 14 bases not matched to a gene; V was cut back by 0 bases and J by 7 bases. This CDR3 has 19 amino acids. Germline-derived CDR1 and CDR2 are SGHTA and FQGTGA. CDR3 sequence: CASSLTPGLAGTRENTQYF. Here the CDR3 DNA reads TGTGCCAGCAGCTTAACCCCAGGACTAGCGGGAACCCGAGAAAATACGCAGTATTTT.

The chain joins TRBV10-3 to TRBJ2-1, with D perhaps TRBD1 (6 bases). Trimming took 6 bases from V and 9 from J, leaving 21 bases between them. The CDR3 contains 15 residues. Germline lookup yields CDR1 ENHRY and CDR2 SYGVKD. The CDR3 nucleotides are TGTGCCATCAGAAAGGATCAGGGGAGATACGGTGAGCAGTTCTTC. Protein: CAIRKDQGRYGEQFF.

Only a few counts were recorded for this clone. V gene TRBV28 combines with J gene TRBJ2-7; D ambiguous. The V and J ends lost 5 bases and 2 bases respectively, with 7 bases between them. The CDR3 contains 12 residues. Germline V gene data show CDR1 as MDHEN and CDR2 as SYDVKM. The CDR3 DNA follows: TGTGCCAGCAGTGCACATCCCTACGAGCAGTACTTC. Translation: CASSAHPYEQYF.

V is TRBV4-1 and J is TRBJ2-4; D is perhaps TRBD1 (6 bases). This CDR3 is built from 17 residues. The V gene lost 1 base and the J gene lost 0 bases, with 13 bases spanning the gap. The germline CDR1 and CDR2 sequences are MGHRA and YSYEKL. In DNA, the CDR3 is TGCGCCAGCAGCCAAGGATACGGGACACTAGCCAAAAACATTCAGTACTTC. Amino acids: CASSQGYGTLAKNIQYF.

This clone was seen only a few times. The rearrangement joins TRBV28 to TRBJ1-5, with 7 bases identical to TRBD1. CDR3 length equals 13 residues. The V gene end was trimmed by 6 bases and the J gene end by 3 bases; junction bases not matched to a gene: 2. Germline CDR1 and CDR2: MDHEN and SYDVKM. CDR3 region: CASRGQSNQPQHF. The DNA of the CDR3 is TGTGCCAGCAGGGGACAGTCCAATCAGCCCCAGCATTTT.

The chain links TRBV27 to TRBJ2-3, with D maybe TRBD1 (5 bases). The CDR3 is made up of 15 amino acids. CDR1 is MNHEY, CDR2 SMNVEV, per germline (reference sequence). The V end lost 0 bases, the J end lost 2 bases, and 9 bases lay between the germline ends. CDR3 sequence: CASSLSVGPTDTQYF. The CDR3 DNA follows: TGTGCCAGCAGTTTATCCGTGGGGCCCACAGATACGCAGTATTTT.

This clone was observed a handful of times. The rearrangement joins TRBV6-5 to TRBJ1-2; 9 nucleotides match TRBD1. Germline values: CDR1 MNHEY, CDR2 SVGAGI. CDR3 size: 15 residues. Losses at the gene ends were 2 bases for V and 4 bases for J; bases not matched to a gene: 5. The CDR3 sequence: CASSYRKTGGYGYTF. DNA for the CDR3: TGTGCCAGCAGTTACCGTAAGACAGGGGGCTATGGCTACACCTTC.